The 23 T cell receptor beta chains presented below share a single source sample, sequenced in a study of OX40 agonist ivuxolimab in advanced cancers. Profiled with immunoSEQ multiplex PCR; TCRdb holds only in-frame clones, not every one. Of about 60,000 clones listed, roughly 86% were seen once; the top ten hold less than 1.1%. The sequenced sample was CD4+ or CD8+ T cells sorted from blood, obtained in a trial of the OX40 agonist ivuxolimab. These receptor sequences come from an adult with an advanced solid tumor such as melanoma, head and neck, liver or kidney cancer.

This rearrangement joins TRBV7-2 to TRBJ2-5, with D possibly being TRBD2 (6 bases). Between the trimmed V and J ends, which lost 3 bases and 5 bases, there was a span of 10 bases. This CDR3 is built from 13 residues. Germline loops: CDR1 SGHTA, CDR2 FQGNSA. CDR3 DNA: TGTGCCAGCAGCTTGTCGGGAGAGGAGACCCAGTACTTC. This gives the protein CASSLSGEETQYF.

This chain uses TRBV2 with TRBJ2-7, with no clear D. The CDR3 consists of 15 residues. Germline V lookup: CDR1 SNHLY, CDR2 FYNNEI. V lost 10 bases and J lost 3, with 22 bases in between. The CDR3 sequence: CATTGGVQSHYEQYF. CDR3 bases: TGTGCCACCACTGGTGGGGTCCAGTCACACTACGAGCAGTACTTC.

This clone was observed once. The chain combines TRBV18 with TRBJ2-5; 9 nucleotides match TRBD1. CDR1 is KGHSH, CDR2 LQKENI, per germline. Trimming removed 3 bases from V and 4 bases from J; junction bases left unmatched: 3. The CDR3 contains 14 residues. The CDR3 loop reads CASSPMGQGETQYF. In DNA, the CDR3 is TGTGCCAGCTCACCTATGGGACAGGGAGAGACCCAGTACTTC.

The V and J genes are TRBV18 and TRBJ2-5, with D maybe TRBD1 (7 bases). Germline-derived CDR1 and CDR2 are KGHSH and LQKENI. This CDR3 has 13 amino acids. Trimming stripped 6 bases from V and 2 bases from J, with 10 bases between. In DNA form, the CDR3 reads TGTGCCAGCTCGCGGGACAGACAAGAGACCCAGTACTTC. Protein: CASSRDRQETQYF.

This CDR3 is CASSDRENAYEQYF. CDR3 sequence (DNA): TGTGCCAGCAGCGATCGGGAAAACGCGTACGAGCAGTACTTC. The chain joins TRBV6-6 to TRBJ2-7, with D possibly being TRBD2 (5 bases). The V and J ends lost 6 bases and 4 bases respectively, with 16 bases between them. This CDR3 region has 14 residues. The germline V gene has CDR1 MNHNY and CDR2 SVGAGI (reference sequence).

The chain joins TRBV2 to TRBJ2-1; 8 bases are shared with TRBD2. Germline lookup yields CDR1 SNHLY and CDR2 FYNNEI. The CDR3 totals 12 residues. The V gene end was trimmed by 9 bases and the J gene end by 9 bases; junction bases not matched to a gene: 7. CDR3 loop: CASRSGGGEQFF. The CDR3 DNA reads TGTGCCAGTAGAAGCGGGGGCGGTGAGCAGTTCTTC.

This clone was observed a single time. This rearrangement joins TRBV13 to TRBJ2-1; TRBD2 matches 13 bases. In germline, CDR1 is PRHDT, CDR2 FYEKMQ (reference sequence). The CDR3 is made up of 16 amino acids. V lost 8 bases to trimming and J lost 8 bases; unmatched junction nucleotides: 12. CDR3 protein: CASLLMRTSGSHEQFF. For the CDR3, the DNA is TGTGCCAGCCTTTTGATGCGGACTAGCGGGAGCCATGAGCAGTTCTTC.

The rearrangement uses TRBV6-5 and TRBJ2-1; D uncertain. Germline V gene lookup returns CDR1 MNHEY and CDR2 SVGAGI. The V end lost 6 bases, the J end lost 6 bases, and 6 bases lay between the germline ends. The CDR3 contains 11 residues. The CDR3 DNA reads as TGTGCCAGCAGCTCCCTCAATGAGCAGTTCTTC. Its translation: CASSSLNEQFF.

The gene calls are TRBV18 and TRBJ1-5; D is unresolved. The CDR3 length is 14 residues. V lost 5 bases, J lost 0 bases, and 8 bases lay in between. Germline CDR1 is KGHSH and CDR2 is LQKENI. The CDR3 region is CASSIQGSNQPQHF. For the CDR3, the DNA is TGTGCCAGCTCAATCCAAGGTAGCAATCAGCCCCAGCATTTT.

The genes are TRBV7-9 and TRBJ2-5; D may match TRBD1 or TRBD2 (5 bases each). This CDR3 has 16 residues. With 5 bases removed from V and 5 bases from J, the gap between germline ends came to 21 bases. Germline CDR1 is SEHNR and CDR2 is FQNEAQ (reference sequence). CDR3 sequence: CASSPAGRRGTETQYF. As DNA, the CDR3 is TGTGCCAGCAGCCCGGCAGGAAGGAGAGGGACGGAGACCCAGTACTTC.

V and J are TRBV28 and TRBJ1-3; TRBD1 might be the D (6 bases). Germline V gene lookup returns CDR1 MDHEN and CDR2 SYDVKM. This CDR3 has 15 amino acids. Trimming took off 8 bases at V and 0 bases at J, with 14 bases between the two ends. CDR3 in amino acids: CASGYRTVSGNTIYF. As DNA, the CDR3 is TGTGCCAGCGGTTACCGGACAGTCTCTGGAAACACCATATATTTT.

The chain is built from TRBV2 and TRBJ2-2, with a possible D match to TRBD1 (6 bases). The V end was cut by 0 bases, the J end by 4 bases, with 9 bases between. Per germline, CDR1 SNHLY and CDR2 FYNNEI. CDR3 length: 15 residues. CDR3 sequence reads: CASSEALGATGELFF. The CDR3 bases are TGTGCCAGCAGTGAAGCGCTGGGGGCCACCGGGGAGCTGTTTTTT. Full variable domain (missing parts from reference TRBV2 and TRBJ2-2): EPEVTQTPSHQVTQMGQEVILRCVPISNHLYFYWYRQILGQKVEFLVSFYNNEISEKSEIFDDQFSVERPDGSNFTLKIRSTKLEDSAMYFCASSEALGATGELFFGEGSRLTVL.

The chain uses TRBV28 and TRBJ2-7; TRBD2 matches 7 bases. Germline V gene data show CDR1 as MDHEN and CDR2 as SYDVKM. The CDR3 consists of 14 residues. Germline trimming cut 2 bases from V and 2 bases from J; bases unmatched to any gene: 3. As DNA, the CDR3 is TGTGCCAGCAGTTTAGAGAGCGGGACCTACGAGCAGTACTTC. Its translation: CASSLESGTYEQYF.

This chain joins TRBV15 and TRBJ2-7; D may correspond to TRBD1 or TRBD2 (5 bases each). Trimming removed 3 bases at V and 5 bases at J, with 11 bases between. The germline CDR1 and CDR2 sequences are LNHNV and YYDKDF (reference sequence). This CDR3 is built from 13 residues. The CDR3 protein is CATSRRGGDEQYF. CDR3 nucleotide sequence: TGTGCCACCAGCAGGAGGGGTGGCGACGAGCAGTACTTC. Full variable domain (rest looked up from reference TRBV15 and TRBJ2-7): DAMVIQNPRYQVTQFGKPVTLSCSQTLNHNVMYWYQQKSSQAPKLLFHYYDKDFNNEADTPDNFQSRRPNTSFCFLDIRSPGLGDTAMYLCATSRRGGDEQYFGPGTRLTVT.

J is TRBJ2-7 and V is TRBV6-5, with D tentatively TRBD1 (6 bases). The V and J ends lost 5 bases and 3 bases respectively, with 8 bases between them. In germline, CDR1 is MNHEY, CDR2 SVGAGI. This CDR3 region has 12 residues. CDR3 amino acids: CASSKDSYEQYF. In DNA, the CDR3 is TGTGCCAGCAGTAAGGACAGCTACGAGCAGTACTTC.

The genes are TRBV11-2 and TRBJ1-4, with D perhaps TRBD1 (5 bases). The CDR3 contains 15 residues. Trimming cost V 5 bases and J 0 bases, with 10 bases left between them. The germline CDR1 and CDR2 sequences are SGHAT and FQNNGV. CDR3: CASSVGDPTNEKLFF. DNA of the CDR3: TGTGCCAGCAGCGTAGGGGATCCAACTAATGAAAAACTGTTTTTT.

The sample holds a few counts of this clone. This rearrangement joins TRBV28 to TRBJ2-3, with D tentatively TRBD2 (5 bases). In germline, CDR1 is MDHEN, CDR2 SYDVKM. The CDR3 has 14 amino acids. V lost 8 bases to trimming and J lost 4 bases, with 16 bases between them. CDR3 loop: CASYSATGADTQYF. DNA for the CDR3: TGTGCCAGCTATAGCGCTACTGGGGCAGATACGCAGTATTTT. The complete variable domain, with remaining parts taken from reference TRBV28 and TRBJ2-3, reads DVKVTQSSRYLVKRTGEKVFLECVQDMDHENMFWYRQDPGLGLRLIYFSYDVKMKEKGDIPEGYSVSREKKERFSLILESASTNQTSMYLCASYSATGADTQYFGPGTRLTVL.

V is TRBV28 and J is TRBJ2-5, with D possibly being TRBD1 or TRBD2 (6 bases each). Germline CDR1 is MDHEN and CDR2 is SYDVKM. V was pared by 10 bases and J by 3 bases, with 27 bases between. The CDR3 loop spans 17 amino acids. The DNA of the CDR3 is TGTGCCACCCGCTCTCGAGCAAGGGGGGCCAAGGAAGAGACCCAGTACTTC. Its protein product is CATRSRARGAKEETQYF.

This clone showed up just once. The V gene is TRBV27, the J gene TRBJ2-5; 8 nucleotides agree with TRBD1. Trimming removed 4 bases from V and 4 bases from J; junction bases left unmatched: 8. The length of the CDR3 is 15 residues. Per germline, CDR1 MNHEY and CDR2 SMNVEV (reference sequence). CDR3 DNA: TGTGCCAGCAGTTCATGGACAGGGATTGGAGAGACCCAGTACTTC. Its protein product is CASSSWTGIGETQYF.

This chain uses TRBV4-1 with TRBJ2-1; 8 nucleotides match TRBD1. Unmatched junction bases numbered 3, after V lost 5 bases and J lost 3 bases. The CDR3 extends over 14 amino acids. CDR1 and CDR2 from the germline V gene are MGHRA and YSYEKL. The CDR3 reads CASSTGQDYNEQFF. As DNA, the CDR3 is TGCGCCAGCAGCACGGGACAGGACTACAATGAGCAGTTCTTC.

This clone was seen a handful of times. J is TRBJ1-2 and V is TRBV6-5; D uncertain. V was clipped by 4 bases and J by 2 bases, with 14 bases between them. Per germline, CDR1 MNHEY and CDR2 SVGAGI. The CDR3 is 15 residues long. CDR3 nucleotides: TGTGCCAGCAGTTCTCGACGGACCGGGAACTATGGCTACACCTTC. It is translated as CASSSRRTGNYGYTF.

V is TRBV6-5 and J is TRBJ1-4, with D tentatively TRBD1 (5 bases). The length of the CDR3 is 15 residues. Trimming removed 0 bases from V and 7 bases from J, with 12 bases in between. Germline V lookup: CDR1 MNHEY, CDR2 SVGAGI. The CDR3 protein is CASSYSGPGGEKLFF. DNA for the CDR3: TGTGCCAGCAGTTACTCGGGGCCCGGGGGTGAAAAACTGTTTTTT.

V is TRBV7-9 and J is TRBJ1-1; a weak D match, TRBD1 (5 bases). The CDR3 loop spans 12 amino acids. Trimming removed 5 bases from V and 3 bases from J, with 7 bases in between. Germline CDR1 reads SEHNR; CDR2 reads FQNEAQ (reference sequence). This chain's CDR3 is CASSRGDTEAFF. CDR3 in DNA: TGTGCCAGCAGCCGAGGGGACACTGAAGCTTTCTTT. Looking up the rest from reference TRBV7-9 and TRBJ1-1 gives the full variable domain: DTGVSQNPRHKITKRGQNVTFRCDPISEHNRLYWYRQTLGQGPEFLTYFQNEAQLEKSRLLSDRFSAERPKGSFSTLEIQRTEQGDSAMYLCASSRGDTEAFFGQGTRLTVV.